This T cell receptor (beta chain) was identified during a study of OX40 agonist ivuxolimab in advanced cancers. Study-level information: Antecedent anti-PD-1, anti-PD-L1 or anti-CTLA-4 therapy was permissible, with roughly 36% having received some.

Here immunoSEQ multiplex PCR was the method, and the copy in TCRdb shows in-frame clones only, minus some. Of about 79,000 clones in the sample, less than 95% were seen once. Germline V gene lookup returns CDR1 MRHNA and CDR2 SNTAGT. This CDR3 contains 13 residues. J lost 4 bases, V lost 6 bases, and 3 bases had no gene match. Sequencing used CD4+ or CD8+ T cells sorted from blood, obtained in a trial of the OX40 agonist ivuxolimab. The chain is built from TRBV6-4 and TRBJ2-3, with TRBD2 identical over 8 bases. This clonotype was sampled from an adult with an advanced solid tumor such as melanoma, head and neck, liver or kidney cancer. The CDR3 loop is CASSLGRADTQYF. The CDR3 region has the DNA TGTGCCAGCAGCCTCGGGAGGGCAGATACGCAGTATTTT.